This passage covers 24 T cell receptor beta chains from one sample sequenced in a study of early T cells in non-severe SARS-CoV-2 infection. Via MiXCR, TCRdb re-called the 5' RACE reads, giving one row per CDR3 protein. The sample lists about 33,000 distinct CDR3 sequences; around 5% were seen once. Sequenced sample: whole blood. The receptors were sampled from an adult who was a healthcare worker with PCR-confirmed SARS-CoV-2 infection or an uninfected control (not recorded which).

This clonotype was recorded a few times. The chain links TRBV19 to TRBJ2-1, with 9 bases that match TRBD2. J was trimmed by 6 bases and V by 3 bases; bases with no gene match: 6. CDR1 is LNHDA, CDR2 SQIVND, per germline (reference sequence). The CDR3 covers 15 residues. CDR3 sequence (DNA): TGTGCCAGTAGTATTTCGGGACTAGCAGTCAATGAGCAGTTCTTC. This encodes CASSISGLAVNEQFF.

This clonotype was seen ten or more times. The V call is TRBV19, the J call TRBJ1-2; 11 positions agree with TRBD1. V was pared by 1 base and J by 4 bases, with 14 bases of the junction left unmatched. Looked up from germline, CDR1 is LNHDA and CDR2 is SQIVND (reference sequence). The CDR3 covers 19 residues. The CDR3 region is CASSIGPGQGAKVIYGYTF. Here the CDR3 DNA reads TGTGCCAGTAGTATAGGTCCCGGACAGGGGGCTAAAGTTATCTATGGCTACACCTTC.

This clonotype was seen repeatedly, ten times or more. The chain joins TRBV7-2 to TRBJ1-1; no clear D. Germline-derived CDR1 and CDR2 are SGHTA and FQGNSA. V was shortened by 4 bases and J by 1 base, with 7 bases between the two germline ends. The CDR3 runs to 13 residues. For the CDR3, the DNA is TGTGCCAGCAGCTCCCACCGGAACACTGAAGCTTTCTTT. Translating it yields CASSSHRNTEAFF.

The chain uses TRBV10-3 and TRBJ1-5, with D perhaps matching TRBD1 (5 bases). The ends were cut back, 3 bases at V and 7 bases at J, with 16 bases in the middle. The germline V gene encodes CDR1 ENHRY and CDR2 SYGVKD. This CDR3 has 15 residues. Written as DNA, the CDR3 is TGTGCCATCAGTGAATTGCAGGGCGGAGGGCAGCCCCAGCATTTT. It encodes CAISELQGGGQPQHF.

This clonotype was counted many times. This chain links TRBV18 with TRBJ2-7, with 8 bases fitting TRBD2. The CDR3 extends over 15 amino acids. V shed 2 bases, J shed 2 bases, and the junction held 5 bases outside the gene matches. Germline-derived CDR1 and CDR2 are KGHSH and LQKENI. The CDR3 DNA follows: TGTGCCAGCTCACCAAGCGGGGGCTTCCCCTACGAGCAGTACTTC. It encodes CASSPSGGFPYEQYF.

This clonotype was seen only a few times. V is TRBV5-5 and J is TRBJ1-6, with 10 bases identical to TRBD1. After removal of 3 bases from V and 10 bases from J, the junction contained 10 bases not matched to a gene. The CDR3 loop spans 16 amino acids. Germline-derived CDR1 and CDR2 are SGHKS and YYEKEE (reference sequence). The CDR3 is CASSSDPDRGRSPLHF. Written as DNA, the CDR3 is TGTGCCAGCAGCTCCGATCCAGACAGGGGGCGGTCACCCCTCCACTTT. The variable domain in full, completed from reference TRBV5-5 and TRBJ1-6, reads DAGVTQSPTHLIKTRGQQVTLRCSPISGHKSVSWYQQVLGQGPQFIFQYYEKEERGRGNFPDRFSARQFPNYSSELNVNALLLGDSALYLCASSSDPDRGRSPLHFGNGTRLTVT.

The sample holds many counts of this clonotype. The CDR3 DNA reads as TGTGCCAGCAGCTCCGACTACACAGATACGCAGTATTTT. Translation gives CASSSDYTDTQYF. This rearrangement joins TRBV7-2 to TRBJ2-3; weak D call: TRBD2 (5 bases). Trimming removed 4 bases from V and 2 bases from J, with 7 bases in between. Germline CDR1 and CDR2: SGHTA and FQGNSA. This CDR3 region has 13 residues.

This clonotype was counted ten times or more. The chain joins TRBV6-5 to TRBJ2-1, with D possibly matching TRBD1 (6 bases). Trimming shortened V by 8 bases and J by 6 bases, and 14 bases separated the two germline ends. Germline CDR1 MNHEY, CDR2 SVGAGI. The CDR3 sequence is 13 residues long. The DNA of the CDR3 is TGTGCCAGCTCCATAACAGGGTTCAATGAGCAGTTCTTC. Translating it yields CASSITGFNEQFF.

The genes are TRBV2 and TRBJ1-2; D possibly corresponds to TRBD1 (5 bases). CDR1 SNHLY and CDR2 FYNNEI come from the germline V gene. V lost 8 bases and J lost 1, with 11 bases in between. The CDR3 covers 13 residues. CDR3 sequence: CASRDGYNYGYTF. The DNA for the CDR3 is TGTGCCAGCCGGGACGGTTATAACTATGGCTACACCTTC.

CDR3 sequence (DNA): TGTGCCAGCAAGAGTCTAGGCACCGGGGAGCTGTTTTTT. It encodes CASKSLGTGELFF. The gene calls are TRBV6-5 and TRBJ2-2; unclear D gene. The CDR3 sequence is 13 residues long. Trimming took 7 bases from V and 4 from J, leaving 10 bases between them. Germline V CDR1 and CDR2: MNHEY, SVGAGI.

This clonotype was counted many times. The chain links TRBV20-1 to TRBJ1-1, with no clear D. Trimming stripped 5 bases from V and 1 base from J, with 8 bases between. The CDR3 covers 12 residues. CDR1 DFQATT and CDR2 SNEGSKA come from the germline V gene (reference sequence). CDR3 amino acids: CSAGRQNTEAFF. Here the CDR3 DNA reads TGCAGTGCTGGTAGACAGAACACTGAAGCTTTCTTT.

This clonotype showed up just a few times. The V gene is TRBV7-2, the J gene TRBJ2-3, with 11 bases that match TRBD2. Germline lookup yields CDR1 SGHTA and CDR2 FQGNSA. Trimming removed 8 bases from V and 5 bases from J; junction bases left unmatched: 6. The CDR3 runs to 14 residues. CDR3 loop: CASQLAGGIDTQYF. The CDR3 coding sequence is TGTGCCAGCCAGTTAGCGGGGGGGATAGATACGCAGTATTTT. The full variable domain, rest sourced from reference TRBV7-2 and TRBJ2-3, is GAGVSQSPSNKVTEKGKDVELRCDPISGHTALYWYRQSLGQGLEFLIYFQGNSAPDKSGLPSDRFSAERTGGSVSTLTIQRTQQEDSAVYLCASQLAGGIDTQYFGPGTRLTVL.

This clonotype has more than one count but fewer than ten. The genes are TRBV5-6 and TRBJ1-5; D uncertain. Germline V gene sequence: CDR1 SGHDT, CDR2 YYEEEE. There are 13 residues in the CDR3. V was cut by 4 bases and J by 1 base, with 6 bases left in between. In DNA, the CDR3 is TGTGCCAGCAGCCTTTGGAGCAATCAGCCCCAGCATTTT. Translated: CASSLWSNQPQHF.

This clonotype has a count of ten or more. The genes are TRBV20-1 and TRBJ1-2, with D unresolved. The CDR3 sequence is 12 residues long. V dropped 5 bases and J dropped 9 bases, with 16 bases sitting between them. Germline CDR1 and CDR2: DFQATT and SNEGSKA (reference sequence). Here the CDR3 DNA reads TGCAGTGCTGGACCCCTAGTCTACCGCTACACCTTC. Amino acids: CSAGPLVYRYTF.

At least ten counts were recorded for this clonotype. The genes are TRBV6-2 or TRBV6-3 and TRBJ2-7; the match to TRBD2 covers 8 bases. The CDR3 is made up of 19 amino acids. Germline V gene data show CDR1 as MNHEY and CDR2 as SVGEGT. With 0 bases clipped from V and 4 bases from J, the junction kept 17 bases outside the gene matches. For the CDR3, the DNA is TGTGCCAGCAGTTACTCGGTCAGCGGGGGTCTCCGGCTGGGTTACGAGCAGTACTTC. Translation gives CASSYSVSGGLRLGYEQYF.

This clonotype was detected ten times or more. V and J are TRBV12-3 or TRBV12-4 and TRBJ2-1; 10 bases align to TRBD2. V shed 6 bases and J 6 bases; nucleotides not matched to a gene: 11. The CDR3 consists of 16 residues. The CDR3 DNA sequence: TGTGCCAGCAGATCTTGGGAGCGGGAGGGCCTCAATGAGCAGTTCTTC. Its translation: CASRSWEREGLNEQFF.

This clonotype was counted many times. The chain uses TRBV6-2 or TRBV6-3 and TRBJ2-6; D gene ambiguous. With 10 bases removed from V and 1 base from J, the gap between germline ends came to 8 bases. This CDR3 is 13 amino acids long. Germline V gene lookup returns CDR1 MNHEY and CDR2 SVGEGT. The CDR3 loop reads CATLLSGANVLTF. DNA for the CDR3: TGTGCCACTCTCCTTTCTGGGGCCAACGTCCTGACTTTC.

This clonotype showed up many times. The rearrangement uses TRBV28 and TRBJ2-3, with D maybe TRBD1 (5 bases). The CDR3 totals 15 residues. Germline CDR1 MDHEN, CDR2 SYDVKM. Deletions cut 5 bases from V and 0 bases from J, with 12 bases between. The DNA of the CDR3 is TGTGCCAGCAGTCCCCAGGGATCTAGCACAGATACGCAGTATTTT. It specifies CASSPQGSSTDTQYF.

This clonotype showed up just a few times. The chain uses TRBV20-1 and TRBJ2-7; D might be TRBD1 (5 bases). Per germline, CDR1 DFQATT and CDR2 SNEGSKA (reference sequence). The CDR3 loop spans 13 amino acids. The V gene lost 3 bases and the J gene lost 6 bases, with 15 bases spanning the gap. This chain's CDR3 is CSASYFREGEQYF. CDR3 in DNA: TGCAGTGCTAGTTATTTCAGGGAAGGCGAGCAGTACTTC.

A few counts support this clonotype. The rearrangement links TRBV18 to TRBJ1-1; D gene uncertain. Per germline, CDR1 KGHSH and CDR2 LQKENI. Trimming pared 2 bases from V and 0 bases from J, leaving 13 bases between. This CDR3 has 16 amino acids. The CDR3 region is CASSPATAAMNTEAFF. The CDR3 region has the DNA TGTGCCAGCTCACCAGCGACGGCGGCCATGAACACTGAAGCTTTCTTT.

The sample holds many counts of this clonotype. J is TRBJ2-1 and V is TRBV29-1; TRBD1 matches 9 bases. The length of the CDR3 is 16 residues. From germline, CDR1 is SQVTM and CDR2 ANQGSEA. J lost 7 bases, V lost 0 bases, and 10 bases had no gene match. The CDR3 sequence: CSVEESIRQGGNEQFF. CDR3 coding DNA: TGCAGCGTTGAAGAATCTATTCGACAGGGGGGGAATGAGCAGTTCTTC.

This clonotype was recorded at least ten times. The chain recombines TRBV2 with TRBJ1-2; 7 bases fit TRBD1. In germline, CDR1 is SNHLY, CDR2 FYNNEI. The CDR3 totals 14 residues. V was clipped by 5 bases and J by 6 bases; unmatched bases: 9. The chain's CDR3 is CASSSDRDAHGYTF. DNA of the CDR3: TGTGCCAGCAGTTCCGACAGGGATGCCCATGGCTACACCTTC.

The chain carries TRBV11-2 and TRBJ2-2; 7 bases match TRBD1. This CDR3 has 16 amino acids. The V segment lost 4 bases and the J segment 7 bases; nucleotides outside the gene matches: 12. Looked up from germline, CDR1 is SGHAT and CDR2 is FQNNGV. The CDR3 DNA reads as TGTGCCAGCAGCTCAACCCGGCAGGGGGTCGACGGGGAGCTGTTTTTT. Translating gives CASSSTRQGVDGELFF.

This clonotype was picked up many times. The V gene is TRBV7-6, the J gene TRBJ2-2; TRBD1 agrees at 10 bases. V shed 1 base and J 7 bases; nucleotides not matched to a gene: 6. Per the germline V gene, CDR1 is SGHVS and CDR2 is FNYEAQ. The CDR3 loop spans 16 amino acids. The CDR3 bases are TGTGCCAGCAGCTTAGAGACAGGGGGCCGGATCGGGGAGCTGTTTTTT. Protein product: CASSLETGGRIGELFF.